This T cell receptor (beta chain) derives from a study of CD8 T cells in Susac syndrome. The RNA input was 0.5 to 1 ug, and it was reverse transcribed with random hexamers. In TCRdb, the immunoSEQ multiplex PCR reads were re-called with MiXCR into one record per CDR3 protein. The repertoire holds about 210,000 distinct CDR3 sequences, with around 95% as singletons. The V gene's germline CDR1 is DFQATT and CDR2 SNEGSKA (reference sequence). This CDR3 contains 15 residues. V was clipped by 6 bases and J by 3 bases; unmatched bases: 10. The rearrangement uses TRBV20-1 and TRBJ2-3; TRBD1 aligns across 9 bases. The specimen sequenced was CD4+ T cells from PBMCs. The TCR sequence derives from a human donor with multiple sclerosis. For the CDR3, the DNA is TGCAGTGCAAAGGATCCGGGACAGGGAACAGATACGCAGTATTTT. The encoded protein is CSAKDPGQGTDTQYF.